One T cell receptor beta chain is described in this entry. The sample originates from a study of blood T cell repertoires in COVID-19. About the study: Samples taken during acute and convalescent COVID-19 were collected in the United States, Italy and Spain. T cells, B-cell-depleted T cells, or PBMCs provided the cDNA or gDNA that served as material.

The V gene end was trimmed by 3 bases and the J gene end by 2 bases; junction bases not matched to a gene: 2. This CDR3 is built from 16 residues. The germline V gene has CDR1 WNHNN and CDR2 SYGVQD (reference sequence). As processed by the authors: Using reference gene primer amplification, nucleated cell counts were estimated. This table comes from immunoSEQ multiplex PCR, and its TCRdb copy is limited to in-frame clones, with some not included. D and trimming were read from the DNA, whereas the V and J calls and clone size are those reported in that table. Among about 130,000 clones listed, about 88% were seen once.

The clonotype comes from a woman of 80 years or more with acute or convalescent COVID-19. The rearrangement links TRBV10-1 to TRBJ2-1; TRBD2 matches at 12 bases. The sequenced material came from peripheral blood. The CDR3 spells CASSDLAGGAYNEQFF. Written as DNA, the CDR3 is TGCGCCAGCAGTGATCTAGCGGGAGGGGCCTACAATGAGCAGTTCTTC.